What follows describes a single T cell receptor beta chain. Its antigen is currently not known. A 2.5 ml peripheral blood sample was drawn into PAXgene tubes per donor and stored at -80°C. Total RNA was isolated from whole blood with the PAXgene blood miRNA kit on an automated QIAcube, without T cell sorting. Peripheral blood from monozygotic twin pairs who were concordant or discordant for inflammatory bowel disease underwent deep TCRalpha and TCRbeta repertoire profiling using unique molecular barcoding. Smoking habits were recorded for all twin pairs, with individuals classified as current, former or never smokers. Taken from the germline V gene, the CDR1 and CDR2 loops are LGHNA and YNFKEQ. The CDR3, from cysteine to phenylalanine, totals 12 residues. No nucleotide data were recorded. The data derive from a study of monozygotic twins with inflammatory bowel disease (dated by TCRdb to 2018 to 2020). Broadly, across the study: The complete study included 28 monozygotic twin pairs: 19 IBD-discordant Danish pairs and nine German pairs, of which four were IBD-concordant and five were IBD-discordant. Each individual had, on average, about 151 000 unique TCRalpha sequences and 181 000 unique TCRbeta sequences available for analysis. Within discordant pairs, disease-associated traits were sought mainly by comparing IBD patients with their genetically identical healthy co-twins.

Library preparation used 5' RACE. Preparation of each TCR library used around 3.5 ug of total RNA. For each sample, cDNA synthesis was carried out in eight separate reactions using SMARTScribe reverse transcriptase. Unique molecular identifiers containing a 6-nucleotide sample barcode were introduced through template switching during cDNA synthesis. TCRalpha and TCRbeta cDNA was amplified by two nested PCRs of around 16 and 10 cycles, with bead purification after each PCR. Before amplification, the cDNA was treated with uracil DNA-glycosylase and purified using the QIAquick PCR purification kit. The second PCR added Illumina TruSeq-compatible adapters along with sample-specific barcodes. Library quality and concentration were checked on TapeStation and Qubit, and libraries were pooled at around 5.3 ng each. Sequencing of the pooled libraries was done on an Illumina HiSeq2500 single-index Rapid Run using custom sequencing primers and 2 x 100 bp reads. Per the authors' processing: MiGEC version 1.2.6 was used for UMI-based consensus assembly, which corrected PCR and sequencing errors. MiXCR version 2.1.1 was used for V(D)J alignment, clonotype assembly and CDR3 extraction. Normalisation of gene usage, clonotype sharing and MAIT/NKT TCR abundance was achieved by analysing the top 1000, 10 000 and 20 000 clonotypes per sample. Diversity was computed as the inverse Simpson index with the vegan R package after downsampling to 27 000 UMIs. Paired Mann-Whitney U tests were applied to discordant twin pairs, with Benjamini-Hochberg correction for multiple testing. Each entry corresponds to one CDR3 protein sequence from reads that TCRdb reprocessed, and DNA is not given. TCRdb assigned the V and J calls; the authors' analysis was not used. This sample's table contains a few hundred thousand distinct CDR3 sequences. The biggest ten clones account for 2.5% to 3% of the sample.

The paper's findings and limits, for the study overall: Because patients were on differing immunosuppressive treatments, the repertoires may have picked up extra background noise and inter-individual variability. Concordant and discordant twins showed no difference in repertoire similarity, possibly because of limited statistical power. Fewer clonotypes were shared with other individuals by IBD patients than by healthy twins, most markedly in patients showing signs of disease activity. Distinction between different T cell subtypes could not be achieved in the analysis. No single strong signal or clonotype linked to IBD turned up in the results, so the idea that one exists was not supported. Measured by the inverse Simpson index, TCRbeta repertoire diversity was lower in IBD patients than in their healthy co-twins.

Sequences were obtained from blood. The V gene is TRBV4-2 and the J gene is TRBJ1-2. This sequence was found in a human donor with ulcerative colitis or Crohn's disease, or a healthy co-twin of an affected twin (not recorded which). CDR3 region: CASSQEFSGYTF.